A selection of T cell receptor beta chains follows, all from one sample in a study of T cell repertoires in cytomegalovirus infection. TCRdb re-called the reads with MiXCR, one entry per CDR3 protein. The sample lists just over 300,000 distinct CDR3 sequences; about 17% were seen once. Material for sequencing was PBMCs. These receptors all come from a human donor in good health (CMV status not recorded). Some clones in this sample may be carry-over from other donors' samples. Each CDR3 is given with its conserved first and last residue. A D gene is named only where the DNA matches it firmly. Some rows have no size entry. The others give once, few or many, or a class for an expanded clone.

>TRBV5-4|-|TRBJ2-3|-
CASSGETYGSTDTQYF
TGTGCCAGCAGCGGGGAGACATACGGTAGCACAGATACGCAGTATTTT
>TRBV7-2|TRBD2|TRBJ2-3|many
CASSTTGGADTQYF
TGTGCCAGCAGCACCACCGGGGGGGCAGATACGCAGTATTTT
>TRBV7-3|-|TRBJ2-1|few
CASSPQVRGGASEQFF
TGTGCCAGCAGCCCCCAAGTCAGGGGGGGGGCGAGTGAGCAGTTCTTC
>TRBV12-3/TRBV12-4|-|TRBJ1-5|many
CASSPDGNNQPQHF
TGTGCCAGCAGTCCCGACGGTAACAATCAGCCCCAGCATTTT
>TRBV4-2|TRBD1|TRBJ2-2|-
CASSQGSQGADTTGELFF
TGTGCCAGCAGCCAAGGATCACAGGGGGCCGACACGACCGGGGAGCTGTTTTTT
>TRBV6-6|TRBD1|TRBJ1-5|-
CATLAVTQGSGQPQHF
TGTGCCACCCTGGCCGTCACACAGGGGAGCGGGCAGCCCCAGCATTTT
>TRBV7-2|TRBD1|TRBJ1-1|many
CASSSQDRASTEAFF
TGTGCCAGCAGCTCCCAGGACAGGGCGAGCACTGAAGCTTTCTTT
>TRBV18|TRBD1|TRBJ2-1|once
CASSHARDRLYNEQFF
TGTGCCAGCTCCCATGCCCGGGACAGGTTATACAATGAGCAGTTCTTC
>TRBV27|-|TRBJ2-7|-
CASSLEGLVGYEQYF
TGTGCCAGCAGTTTAGAAGGACTTGTGGGATACGAGCAGTACTTC
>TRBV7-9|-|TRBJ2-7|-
CASSVGPGMPYEQYF
TGTGCCAGCAGCGTAGGGCCAGGTATGCCTTACGAGCAGTACTTC
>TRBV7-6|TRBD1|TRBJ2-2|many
CASSLRQGNTGELFF
TGTGCTAGCAGCTTGCGACAGGGGAACACCGGGGAGCTGTTTTTT
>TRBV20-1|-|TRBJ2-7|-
CSAGRNTYEQYF
TGCAGTGCTGGCAGGAACACCTACGAGCAGTACTTC
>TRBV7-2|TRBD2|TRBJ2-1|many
CASSFGGALFF
TGTGCCAGCAGCTTCGGGGGGGCCCTGTTCTTC
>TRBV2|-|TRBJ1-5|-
CASFPDIASYQPQHF
TGTGCCAGCTTCCCGGACATAGCCTCCTATCAGCCCCAGCATTTT
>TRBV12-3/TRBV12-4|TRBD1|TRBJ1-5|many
CASSPTGQGNQPQHF
TGTGCCAGCAGTCCTACAGGACAGGGCAATCAGCCCCAGCATTTT
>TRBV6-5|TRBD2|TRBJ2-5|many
CASSYSGGGFGETQYF
TGTGCCAGCAGTTACTCCGGCGGGGGATTCGGAGAGACCCAGTACTTC
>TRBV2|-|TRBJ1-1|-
CASRTDSTEAFF
TGTGCCAGCAGGACCGACAGCACTGAAGCTTTCTTT
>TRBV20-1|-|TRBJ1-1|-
CSASNAGRNTEAFF
TGCAGTGCTAGTAACGCAGGTCGGAACACTGAAGCTTTCTTT
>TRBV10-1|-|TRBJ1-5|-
CAHGQPWGNQPQHF
TGCGCCCACGGCCAGCCTTGGGGCAATCAGCCCCAGCATTTT
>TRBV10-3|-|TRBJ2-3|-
CAISESGSDTQYF
TGTGCCATCAGTGAGTCGGGATCAGATACGCAGTATTTT
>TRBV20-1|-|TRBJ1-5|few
CSASAWGTGAPQHF
TGCAGTGCTAGTGCCTGGGGTACCGGGGCGCCCCAGCATTTT
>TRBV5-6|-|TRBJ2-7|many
CASSLGDTAPYEQYF
TGTGCCAGCAGCTTGGGGGACACAGCCCCCTACGAGCAGTACTTC
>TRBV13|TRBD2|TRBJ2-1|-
CASSLVGTSGGYSEQFF
TGTGCCAGCAGCTTAGTTGGGACTAGCGGGGGGTACAGTGAGCAGTTCTTC
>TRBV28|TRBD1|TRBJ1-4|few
CASSFVGQANEKLFF
TGTGCCAGCAGTTTTGTGGGACAGGCTAATGAAAAACTGTTTTTT
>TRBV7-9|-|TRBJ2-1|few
CASSLWAELSYNEQFF
TGTGCCAGCAGCTTATGGGCGGAACTCTCCTACAATGAGCAGTTCTTC
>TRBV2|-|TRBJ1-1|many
CASSEVVTANTEAFF
TGTGCCAGCAGTGAAGTTGTGACTGCGAACACTGAAGCTTTCTTT
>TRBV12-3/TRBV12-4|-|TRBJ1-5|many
CASSMGAGLHQPQHF
TGTGCCAGCAGCATGGGCGCAGGGTTGCATCAGCCCCAGCATTTT
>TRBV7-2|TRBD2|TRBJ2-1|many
CASSLGRLAPYNEQFF
TGTGCCAGCAGCTTAGGCAGACTAGCGCCCTACAATGAGCAGTTCTTC
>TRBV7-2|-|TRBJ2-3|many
CASSTGQSVGTDTQYF
TGTGCCAGCAGCACCGGACAAAGCGTGGGCACAGATACGCAGTATTTT
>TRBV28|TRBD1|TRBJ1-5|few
CASSLWQGGSKNQPQHF
TGTGCCAGCAGTTTATGGCAGGGGGGGTCCAAAAATCAGCCCCAGCATTTT
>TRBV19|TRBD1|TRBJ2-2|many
CASTTTGGITGELFF
TGTGCCAGTACCACGACAGGGGGAATCACCGGGGAGCTGTTTTTT
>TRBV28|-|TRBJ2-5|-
CASRSPRRAQETQYF
TGTGCCAGCAGAAGTCCTCGACGCGCTCAAGAGACCCAGTACTTC
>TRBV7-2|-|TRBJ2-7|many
CASSFTGSARPSDYEQYF
TGTGCCAGCAGCTTTACAGGGTCGGCTAGGCCCTCCGACTACGAGCAGTACTTC
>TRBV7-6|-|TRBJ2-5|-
CASNLGETQYF
TGTGCCAGCAACCTTGGGGAGACCCAGTACTTC
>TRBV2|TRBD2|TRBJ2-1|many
CASKTSGDYNEQFF
TGTGCCAGCAAAACTAGCGGAGACTACAATGAGCAGTTCTTC
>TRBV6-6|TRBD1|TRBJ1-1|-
CASSYSVTGGEAFF
TGTGCCAGCAGTTACTCTGTGACAGGGGGCGAAGCTTTCTTT
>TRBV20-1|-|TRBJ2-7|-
CSARDETKLTYEQYF
TGCAGTGCTAGAGATGAGACGAAACTAACCTACGAGCAGTACTTC
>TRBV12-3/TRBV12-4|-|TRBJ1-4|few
CASSFVRTNEKLFF
TGTGCCAGCAGTTTCGTCAGGACTAATGAAAAACTGTTTTTT
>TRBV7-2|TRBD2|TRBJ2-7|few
CASSLDSGASSYEQYF
TGTGCCAGCAGCTTAGATAGCGGGGCCAGCTCCTACGAGCAGTACTTC
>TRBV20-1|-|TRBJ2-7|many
CSAEGEVGDSYEQYF
TGCAGTGCTGAGGGGGAGGTGGGGGACTCCTACGAGCAGTACTTC
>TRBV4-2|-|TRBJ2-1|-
CASSRGWTNLNEQFF
TGTGCCAGCAGCCGCGGGTGGACTAACTTAAATGAGCAGTTCTTC
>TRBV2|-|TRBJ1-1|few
CASSAGPYTEAFF
TGTGCCAGCAGTGCCGGGCCATACACTGAAGCTTTCTTT
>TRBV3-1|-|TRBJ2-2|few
CASSQEGGLGELFF
TGTGCCAGCAGCCAAGAGGGGGGCCTCGGGGAGCTGTTTTTT
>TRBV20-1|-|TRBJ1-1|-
CSASWQNTEAFF
TGCAGTGCTAGCTGGCAGAACACTGAAGCTTTCTTT
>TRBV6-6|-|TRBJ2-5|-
CASSRAAQETQYF
TGTGCCAGCTCCCGGGCGGCCCAAGAGACCCAGTACTTC
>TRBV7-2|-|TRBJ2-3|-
CASSRGEGDTQYF
TGTGCCAGCAGCCGCGGGGAAGGGGATACGCAGTATTTT
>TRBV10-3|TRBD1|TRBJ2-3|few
CAIVPGQAPDTQYF
TGTGCCATTGTTCCGGGACAGGCCCCAGATACGCAGTATTTT
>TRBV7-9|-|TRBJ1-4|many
CASSLGIYVGLQADEKLFF
TGTGCCAGCAGCTTAGGTATTTATGTTGGACTCCAAGCTGATGAAAAACTGTTTTTT
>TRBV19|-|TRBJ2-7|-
CASSITGGTYEQYF
TGTGCCAGTAGTATAACAGGAGGGACCTACGAGCAGTACTTC
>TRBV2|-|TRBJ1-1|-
CASSDAGDTEAFF
TGTGCCAGCAGTGACGCGGGGGACACTGAAGCTTTCTTT
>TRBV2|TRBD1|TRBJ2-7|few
CASRSSGTASYEQYF
TGTGCCAGCAGGAGTTCCGGGACAGCTTCCTACGAGCAGTACTTC
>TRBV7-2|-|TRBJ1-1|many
CASSFGELTEAFF
TGTGCCAGCAGCTTTGGGGAGCTCACTGAAGCTTTCTTT
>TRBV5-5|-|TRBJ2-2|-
CASKLQGVQNTGELFF
TGTGCCAGCAAACTACAGGGTGTTCAAAACACCGGGGAGCTGTTTTTT
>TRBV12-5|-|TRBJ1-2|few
CASALDGARGYTF
TGTGCTAGTGCCCTGGACGGGGCCCGCGGCTACACCTTC